Described below is a single TCR beta chain sequence and its context. Its antigen is undetermined. iRepertoire HTBI primers and Arm-PCR of CDR3 regions built TCR beta libraries. Each CDR3 protein is one row after TCRdb ran MiXCR on the multiplex PCR reads. Among about 530,000 distinct CDR3 sequences listed, about 15% were seen once. This specimen comes from a study of regulatory T cells in long-lasting Graves disease. Stated time point: newly diagnosed GD, antithyroid drugs for less than 3 months. The TCR library was prepared using RNA isolated from PBMCs. V lost 1 base to trimming and J lost 0 bases, with 7 bases between them. CDR3 length equals 16 residues. The germline CDR1 and CDR2 sequences are MGHRA and YSYEKL. Findings and caveats of the study: A reduction in accuracy may have resulted from the small sample size. Tissue studied was limited to peripheral blood, excluding thyroid tissue. Gene preferences differed: TRBV28, TRBJ1-2, TRBJ2-5 in persistent cases.

These data also formed part of another study, on T cells in Graves' hyperthyroidism and ophthalmopathy. From that study: The HTBI primer set served for first-round RT-PCR of the TCR CDR3.

This sequence was found in a woman aged 35-60 years with Graves disease. The source material was peripheral blood mononuclear cells (PBMCs), sampled at new diagnosis, from a patient treated with antithyroid drugs. The chain recombines TRBV4-1 with TRBJ2-6; D gene ambiguous. CDR3 region: CASSQARGSGANVLTF. The CDR3 region has the DNA TGCGCCAGCAGCCAAGCTAGAGGCTCTGGGGCCAACGTCCTGACTTTC.